The rows below give T cell receptor beta chains drawn from one sample of a study of blood T cell repertoires in COVID-19. Sequencing was performed with immunoSEQ multiplex PCR; in TCRdb, only in-frame clones are kept and a portion is missing. The data contain about 60,000 clones, approximately 90% of them seen just once; the ten biggest clones take up about 9.4%. The sample consisted of peripheral blood. All receptors derive from a human donor with acute or convalescent COVID-19. The donor label of this sample is uncertain. The CDR3 runs from the conserved cysteine through the conserved F or W. The D gene is left open where the match is weak. Rows may omit the clone size; those that give it use once, few, many or a size class.

few | TRBJ1-6 | - | TRBV7-9 | CASSPDSLGNSPLHF | TGTGCCAGCAGCCCGGACTCACTCGGTAATTCACCCCTCCACTTT
- | TRBJ1-2 | TRBD1 | TRBV25-1 | CASTRSGTEHYGYTF | TGTGCCAGCACCAGATCCGGGACAGAGCACTATGGCTACACCTTC
- | TRBJ2-5 | TRBD2 | TRBV19 | CASVSSGEETQYF | TGTGCCAGCGTATCTAGCGGCGAAGAGACCCAGTACTTC
- | TRBJ1-2 | TRBD1 | TRBV19 | CASSADRGSYGYTF | TGTGCCAGTAGTGCGGACAGGGGTAGCTATGGCTACACCTTC
- | TRBJ1-2 | TRBD1 | TRBV27 | CASRVTGAGNYGYTF | TGTGCCAGCAGGGTGACAGGGGCCGGAAACTATGGCTACACCTTC
- | TRBJ2-5 | - | TRBV5-8 | CASSIRVGGQETQYF | TGTGCCAGCAGCATCAGGGTAGGCGGCCAAGAGACCCAGTACTTC
- | TRBJ2-3 | TRBD2 | TRBV5-6 | CASRSSGMRTDTQYF | TGTGCCAGCAGATCTAGCGGGATGAGGACAGATACGCAGTATTTT
- | TRBJ2-3 | TRBD2 | TRBV9 | CASSAGLAVTDTQYF | TGTGCCAGCAGCGCCGGACTAGCGGTCACAGATACGCAGTATTTT
- | TRBJ1-2 | TRBD1 | TRBV6-5 | CASSYSPGQNYGYTF | TGTGCCAGCAGTTACTCTCCGGGACAGAACTATGGCTACACCTTC
- | TRBJ1-2 | - | TRBV5-1 | CASSLQDSYSNYGYTF | TGCGCCAGCAGCTTGCAGGACAGTTACTCTAACTATGGCTACACCTTC
- | TRBJ2-2 | TRBD1 | TRBV29-1 | CSVDSGTGNTGELFF | TGCAGCGTTGACTCCGGGACAGGGAACACCGGGGAGCTGTTTTTT
- | TRBJ2-3 | - | TRBV9 | CASSVVGSTQYF | TGTGCCAGCAGCGTAGTGGGCAGCACGCAGTATTTT
few | TRBJ2-2 | - | TRBV3-1/TRBV3-2 | CASSQGRLTGELFF | TGTGCCAGCAGCCAAGGGCGGCTCACCGGGGAGCTGTTTTTT
- | TRBJ2-5 | - | TRBV10-3 | CAISAQETQYF | TGTGCCATCAGTGCTCAAGAGACCCAGTACTTC
- | TRBJ2-4 | - | TRBV5-6 | CASSYSTGRYDIQYF | TGTGCCAGCAGCTACTCGACAGGGAGGTATGACATTCAGTACTTC
- | TRBJ1-6 | - | TRBV2 | CASGTGSLGAPLHF | TGTGCCAGCGGTACAGGGTCCCTCGGGGCACCCCTCCACTTT
- | TRBJ2-7 | TRBD2 | TRBV4-1 | CASSQEDREGREQYF | TGCGCCAGCAGCCAAGAAGATCGGGAGGGCCGCGAGCAGTACTTC